The 30 T cell receptor beta chains listed next were all sequenced from one sample in a study of STAT3 mutations in large granular lymphocyte leukemia. Study results and limitations: Every T-cell large granular lymphocyte leukemia patient had at least one immunodominant TCR beta clonotype.

Generated by immunoSEQ multiplex PCR, the TCRdb table keeps only in-frame clones and is missing some. The repertoire consists of roughly 5,400 clones, with roughly 94% occurring once and the leading ten covering around a third. No antigen is known for these receptors. Input material: peripheral blood mononuclear cells. These receptors all come from a man aged 60 to 69 with T-cell large granular lymphocyte leukemia. Some clones in this sample may be carry-over from other donors' samples.

This chain uses TRBV29-1 with TRBJ1-4; D gene ambiguous. This CDR3 has 11 amino acids. Trimming shortened V by 0 bases and J by 4 bases, and 0 bases separated the two germline ends. Germline values: CDR1 SQVTM, CDR2 ANQGSEA. CDR3 amino acids: CSVEDNEKLFF. CDR3 DNA: TGCAGCGTTGAAGATAATGAAAAACTGTTTTTT.

The sample holds one count of this clone. J is TRBJ2-1 and V is TRBV18; D gene uncertain. Trimming left V 1 base short and J 5 bases short, with 6 bases between. Germline CDR1 reads KGHSH; CDR2 reads LQKENI. The CDR3 loop spans 13 amino acids. The CDR3 loop is CASSPQGNNEQFF. Written as DNA, the CDR3 is TGTGCCAGCTCACCACAAGGGAACAATGAGCAGTTCTTC.

This clone was seen a single time. The chain joins TRBV25-1 to TRBJ2-7, with D perhaps being TRBD1 or TRBD2 (6 bases each). V was cut by 9 bases and J by 0 bases, with 27 bases left in between. Germline lookup yields CDR1 MGHDK and CDR2 SYGVNS. This CDR3 contains 18 residues. Here the CDR3 DNA reads TGTGCCAGTGAGACAGGACCCCATTACGGGAGTGCCTCCTACGAGCAGTACTTC. It yields the protein CASETGPHYGSASYEQYF.

This chain connects TRBV5-1 to TRBJ2-1, with 7 bases identical to TRBD2. The CDR3 runs to 15 residues. Per germline, CDR1 SGHRS and CDR2 YFSETQ. The J segment lost 8 bases and the V segment lost 0 bases, leaving 8 bases of the junction unmatched. CDR3 DNA: TGCGCCAGCAGCTTGGAGGCGGGAGCGGTTCATGAGCAGTTCTTC. It translates to CASSLEAGAVHEQFF.

This chain links TRBV29-1 with TRBJ2-7, with D perhaps TRBD1 (6 bases). This CDR3 spans 12 amino acids. Germline V gene data show CDR1 as SQVTM and CDR2 as ANQGSEA. V lost 7 bases to trimming and J lost 0 bases, with 10 bases between them. The CDR3 DNA sequence: TGCAGCGCTGGACAGTACTCCTACGAGCAGTACTTC. It specifies CSAGQYSYEQYF.

This CDR3 is CASSLKFGTGNIGYTF. The CDR3 DNA reads as TGTGCCAGCAGCTTAAAATTCGGGACAGGGAATATTGGCTACACCTTC. The chain recombines TRBV7-9 with TRBJ1-2, with 9 bases that match TRBD1. V shed 2 bases, J shed 7 bases, and the junction held 11 bases outside the gene matches. This CDR3 is built from 16 residues. Germline assignment: CDR1 SEHNR and CDR2 FQNEAQ (reference sequence).

The chain joins TRBV19 to TRBJ1-2, with a possible D match to TRBD1 (6 bases). This CDR3 has 15 amino acids. Trimming took off 5 bases at V and 4 bases at J, with 17 bases between the two ends. Germline V lookup: CDR1 LNHDA, CDR2 SQIVND (reference sequence). The CDR3 spells CASSPPLTGRYGYTF. The CDR3 bases are TGTGCCAGTAGTCCCCCCTTGACAGGTCGCTATGGCTACACCTTC.

This rearrangement joins TRBV5-1 to TRBJ2-5; tentative D call: TRBD1 (5 bases). V was clipped by 4 bases and J by 5 bases, with 15 bases between them. The CDR3 has 14 residues. In germline, CDR1 is SGHRS, CDR2 YFSETQ. The CDR3 is CASSPTLGRETQYF. CDR3 sequence (DNA): TGCGCCAGCAGCCCCACCTTGGGGCGGGAGACCCAGTACTTC.

This clone was recorded only once. This chain links TRBV12-5 with TRBJ2-7; D remains ambiguous. CDR3 length: 16 amino acids. V was clipped by 0 bases and J by 3 bases, with 15 bases between them. Per the germline V gene, CDR1 is LGHNT and CDR2 is FRNRAP. The CDR3 DNA reads TGTGCTAGTGGTTTGGTACTGGAGACACTCGACTACGAGCAGTACTTC. Translation: CASGLVLETLDYEQYF.

V is TRBV7-9 and J is TRBJ2-1; D tentatively fits TRBD1 or TRBD2 (5 bases each). The germline gives CDR1 SEHNR, CDR2 FQNEAQ (reference sequence). The CDR3 covers 15 residues. V shed 4 bases and J shed 9 bases, with 19 bases lying between them. The CDR3 loop reads CASSSPPKSGTEQFF. The CDR3 DNA sequence: TGTGCCAGCAGCTCCCCACCCAAGTCTGGGACTGAGCAGTTCTTC.

The chain links TRBV5-1 to TRBJ1-4; 12 bases match TRBD1. Trimming cost V 3 bases and J 6 bases; bases outside gene matches: 9. CDR3 length: 17 residues. Germline loops: CDR1 SGHRS, CDR2 YFSETQ. CDR3 amino acids: CASSWGQGASGDEKLFF. CDR3 coding DNA: TGCGCCAGCAGCTGGGGACAGGGGGCGTCTGGCGATGAAAAACTGTTTTTT. Looking up the rest from reference TRBV5-1 and TRBJ1-4 gives the full variable domain: KAGVTQTPRYLIKTRGQQVTLSCSPISGHRSVSWYQQTPGQGLQFLFEYFSETQRNKGNFPGRFSGRQFSNSRSEMNVSTLELGDSALYLCASSWGQGASGDEKLFFGSGTQLSVL.

This clone appeared a single time. The chain is built from TRBV18 and TRBJ2-2; the match to TRBD2 covers 10 bases. Germline trimming cut 4 bases from V and 3 bases from J; bases unmatched to any gene: 2. The CDR3 consists of 15 residues. Germline V lookup: CDR1 KGHSH, CDR2 LQKENI. CDR3 in DNA: TGTGCCAGCTCACAAAGCGGGAGGGACACCGGGGAGCTGTTTTTT. Protein product: CASSQSGRDTGELFF.

The CDR3 DNA reads TGTGCCAGCAAAAGCCCAGCGGGAGTGGGTGAGCAGTTCTTC. It is translated as CASKSPAGVGEQFF. This rearrangement joins TRBV25-1 to TRBJ2-1; 8 nucleotides match TRBD2. With 7 bases clipped from V and 9 bases from J, the junction kept 11 bases outside the gene matches. This CDR3 is 14 amino acids long. Germline V gene lookup returns CDR1 MGHDK and CDR2 SYGVNS.

This clone has just one count. The rearrangement links TRBV15 to TRBJ1-1, with D tentatively TRBD1 (6 bases). Deletions cut 3 bases from V and 10 bases from J, with 24 bases between. Germline-derived CDR1 and CDR2 are LNHNV and YYDKDF (reference sequence). The CDR3 contains 16 residues. CDR3 sequence: CATSSSLYRDTQGAFF. The DNA of the CDR3 is TGTGCCACCAGCAGCTCTTTATACCGGGACACCCAGGGAGCTTTCTTT.

The chain's CDR3 is CASSVEGTGSEKLFF. CDR3 coding DNA: TGTGCCAGCAGCGTAGAGGGGACAGGGTCTGAAAAACTGTTTTTT. The chain carries TRBV9 and TRBJ1-4, with 9 bases fitting TRBD1. The germline V gene has CDR1 SGDLS and CDR2 YYNGEE. The V and J ends lost 0 bases and 7 bases, in that order; junction bases with no gene match: 4. This CDR3 region has 15 residues.

The count of this clone is one. This chain uses TRBV21-1 with TRBJ1-4; the D segment call TRBD1 is taken from the table without a DNA check. TRBV21-1 is described as a pseudogene. CDR3 length: 17 amino acids. The CDR3 DNA reads as TGTGCCACAAGTACAGGGAAGGCAAGAGCAACTAATGAAAAACTGTTTTTT. It translates to CATSTGKARATNEKLFF.

The V gene is TRBV5-4, the J gene TRBJ2-5; either TRBD1 or TRBD2 may fit D (5 bases each). CDR1 is SGHNT, CDR2 YYREEE, per germline (reference sequence). V was cut by 2 bases and J by 5 bases, with 16 bases left in between. The CDR3 is made up of 15 amino acids. The CDR3 loop is CASSFGAGRRETQYF. The CDR3 nucleotides read TGTGCCAGCAGCTTCGGGGCAGGGAGAAGGGAGACCCAGTACTTC. Supplemented by reference TRBV5-4 and TRBJ2-5, the full variable domain reads ETGVTQSPTHLIKTRGQQVTLRCSSQSGHNTVSWYQQALGQGPQFIFQYYREEENGRGNFPPRFSGLQFPNYSSELNVNALELDDSALYLCASSFGAGRRETQYFGPGTRLLVL.

This clone has just one count. The rearrangement links TRBV7-9 to TRBJ2-7, with D possibly matching TRBD1 (5 bases). The CDR3 contains 13 residues. Per germline, CDR1 SEHNR and CDR2 FQNEAQ (reference sequence). V was cut by 4 bases and J by 1 base, with 8 bases left in between. CDR3 region: CASSSQGSYEQYF. The CDR3, as DNA: TGTGCCAGCAGCTCCCAGGGTTCCTACGAGCAGTACTTC.

The J gene is TRBJ2-3, the V gene TRBV6-5, with D possibly called TRBD1 or TRBD2 (5 bases each). Trimming shortened V by 5 bases and J by 1 base, and 7 bases separated the two germline ends. The CDR3 runs 13 residues. Germline V gene data show CDR1 as MNHEY and CDR2 as SVGAGI. CDR3 bases: TGTGCCAGCAGTGGGGACGGCACAGATACGCAGTATTTT. It yields the protein CASSGDGTDTQYF.

This sequence joins TRBV11-1 and TRBJ2-7; TRBD1 matches at 7 bases. V was pared by 5 bases and J by 4 bases, with 11 bases of the junction left unmatched. In germline, CDR1 is SGHAT, CDR2 FQDESV (reference sequence). This CDR3 region has 15 residues. Written as DNA, the CDR3 is TGTGCCAGCAGCCGACGCTCGGGACAGAAATACGAGCAGTACTTC. The encoded protein is CASSRRSGQKYEQYF.

The chain links TRBV6-5 to TRBJ2-7; 10 positions match TRBD1. Germline V gene sequence: CDR1 MNHEY, CDR2 SVGAGI. Losses at the gene ends were 5 bases for V and 4 bases for J; bases not matched to a gene: 2. The CDR3 contains 13 residues. The CDR3 DNA reads as TGTGCCAGCAGTCGGGACAGGGGATACGAGCAGTACTTC. This encodes CASSRDRGYEQYF.

The chain couples TRBV5-4 to TRBJ1-1; 9 nucleotides match TRBD1. V trimming: 1 base; J trimming: 6 bases; junction bases outside the gene matches: 10. CDR3 size: 16 residues. Germline lookup yields CDR1 SGHNT and CDR2 YYREEE (reference sequence). CDR3 protein: CASSLLWTGESAEAFF. The CDR3 DNA follows: TGTGCCAGCAGCTTGCTCTGGACAGGGGAATCTGCTGAAGCTTTCTTT.

J is TRBJ1-1 and V is TRBV9; D might be TRBD1 (5 bases). This CDR3 has 16 amino acids. The V gene's germline CDR1 is SGDLS and CDR2 YYNGEE. Trimming took off 3 bases at V and 4 bases at J, with 19 bases between the two ends. The CDR3 protein is CASSALAAGFGTEAFF. CDR3 in DNA: TGTGCCAGCAGCGCCCTCGCAGCAGGGTTTGGCACTGAAGCTTTCTTT.

This rearrangement joins TRBV15 to TRBJ2-7, with TRBD2 matching over 7 bases. The junction had 6 bases not matched to a gene; V was cut back by 1 base and J by 0 bases. Germline V gives CDR1 LNHNV, CDR2 YYDKDF (reference sequence). The CDR3 spans 16 residues. The CDR3 is CATSRGRGIFSYEQYF. The DNA for the CDR3 is TGTGCCACCAGCAGAGGGCGGGGGATCTTCTCCTACGAGCAGTACTTC. The variable domain in full, with the rest retrieved from reference TRBV15 and TRBJ2-7, is DAMVIQNPRYQVTQFGKPVTLSCSQTLNHNVMYWYQQKSSQAPKLLFHYYDKDFNNEADTPDNFQSRRPNTSFCFLDIRSPGLGDTAMYLCATSRGRGIFSYEQYFGPGTRLTVT.

V and J are TRBV18 and TRBJ1-3; the D is unclear. This CDR3 comprises 16 residues. The germline CDR1 and CDR2 sequences are KGHSH and LQKENI. V lost 4 bases, J lost 0 bases, and 13 bases lay in between. Written as DNA, the CDR3 is TGTGCCAGCTCACTGGTCGATAACAGCTCTGGAAACACCATATATTTT. This codes for CASSLVDNSSGNTIYF.

The V gene is TRBV11-3, the J gene TRBJ2-3; 8 positions agree with TRBD1. The V and J ends lost 2 bases and 5 bases, in that order; junction bases with no gene match: 9. The CDR3 sequence is 16 residues long. Germline-derived CDR1 and CDR2 are SGHNT and YENEEA. The CDR3 DNA sequence: TGTGCCAGCAGCTTATCGACAGGGGCCAGCGTAGATACGCAGTATTTT. Its translation is CASSLSTGASVDTQYF. The variable domain in full, with the rest retrieved from reference TRBV11-3 and TRBJ2-3, is EAGVVQSPRYKIIEKKQPVAFWCNPISGHNTLYWYLQNLGQGPELLIRYENEEAVDDSQLPKDRFSAERLKGVDSTLKIQPAELGDSAVYLCASSLSTGASVDTQYFGPGTRLTVL.

The V and J genes are TRBV4-1 and TRBJ2-3; a weak D match, TRBD2 (6 bases). V lost 6 bases to trimming and J lost 2 bases, with 15 bases between them. The CDR3 loop spans 15 amino acids. Germline V gene data show CDR1 as MGHRA and CDR2 as YSYEKL. The CDR3 nucleotides read TGCGCCAGCAGTAGACTAGTCCCGTTCACAGATACGCAGTATTTT. This encodes CASSRLVPFTDTQYF.

This chain links TRBV4-2 with TRBJ2-3, with 11 bases lining up with TRBD2. V shed 8 bases and J 2 bases; nucleotides not matched to a gene: 3. This CDR3 has 14 residues. Per germline, CDR1 LGHNA and CDR2 YNFKEQ. The CDR3 DNA reads as TGTGCCAGCCGGGGACTAGCGGCCACAGATACGCAGTATTTT. It codes for CASRGLAATDTQYF.

The V and J genes are TRBV29-1 and TRBJ2-7; D might be TRBD1 (6 bases). Germline values: CDR1 SQVTM, CDR2 ANQGSEA. V lost 5 bases and J 2 bases, leaving 10 bases between the germline ends. This CDR3 region has 12 residues. The CDR3 bases are TGCAGCGTTACAGGGAAAACCTACGAGCAGTACTTC. Translating it yields CSVTGKTYEQYF.

The rearrangement links TRBV7-9 to TRBJ2-5; TRBD2 matches at 9 bases. J gave up 5 bases and V 7 bases, and 8 bases lay outside the gene matches. Germline assignment: CDR1 SEHNR and CDR2 FQNEAQ (reference sequence). The CDR3 sequence is 14 residues long. Written as DNA, the CDR3 is TGTGCCAGCACCGCGGGAGGGCCGTTGGAGACCCAGTACTTC. This translates into CASTAGGPLETQYF.